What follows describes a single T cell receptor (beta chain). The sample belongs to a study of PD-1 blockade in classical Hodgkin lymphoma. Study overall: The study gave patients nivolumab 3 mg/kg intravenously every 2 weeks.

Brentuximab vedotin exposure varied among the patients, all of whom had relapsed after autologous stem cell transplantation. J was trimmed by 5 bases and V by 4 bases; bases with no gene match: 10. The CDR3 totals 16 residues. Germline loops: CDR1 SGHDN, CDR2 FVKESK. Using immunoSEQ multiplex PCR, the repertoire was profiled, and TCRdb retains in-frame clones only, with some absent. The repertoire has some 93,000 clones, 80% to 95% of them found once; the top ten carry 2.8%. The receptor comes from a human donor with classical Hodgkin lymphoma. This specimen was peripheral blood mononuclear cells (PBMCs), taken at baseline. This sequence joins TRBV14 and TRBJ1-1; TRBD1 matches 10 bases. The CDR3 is CASSLRDRGMRTEAFF. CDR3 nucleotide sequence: TGTGCCAGCAGCCTCCGGGACAGGGGTATGAGGACTGAAGCTTTCTTT.